What follows are 8 T cell receptor beta chains derived from one specimen sequenced in a study of blood T cell repertoires in COVID-19. TCRdb keeps only in-frame clones here, not all; method: immunoSEQ multiplex PCR. The sample holds about 120,000 clones, 80% seen once. The specimen was peripheral blood. The receptors here all came from an older man with acute or convalescent COVID-19.

This chain connects TRBV6-5 to TRBJ2-2; TRBD1 agrees at 8 bases. The J segment lost 6 bases and the V segment lost 5 bases, leaving 8 bases of the junction unmatched. CDR3 length: 15 amino acids. Germline values: CDR1 MNHEY, CDR2 SVGAGI. CDR3 bases: TGTGCCAGCAGTAGACAGGGGAAGAGTGCCGGGGAGCTGTTTTTT. Encoded protein: CASSRQGKSAGELFF.

V is TRBV7-9 and J is TRBJ2-1, with TRBD1 matching over 7 bases. Germline V gene sequence: CDR1 SEHNR, CDR2 FQNEAQ (reference sequence). The ends lost 1 base at V and 4 bases at J; junction bases unmatched: 4. The CDR3 loop spans 15 amino acids. CDR3 in amino acids: CASSLGGTAYNEQFF. In DNA, the CDR3 is TGTGCCAGCAGCTTAGGGGGGACAGCTTACAATGAGCAGTTCTTC.

The chain links TRBV24-1 to TRBJ2-7; 8 positions match TRBD2. This CDR3 is 15 amino acids long. Trimming removed 2 bases from V and 3 bases from J; junction bases left unmatched: 5. Germline V gene sequence: CDR1 KGHDR, CDR2 SFDVKD. CDR3 residues: CATSDSGTRGYEQYF. Here the CDR3 DNA reads TGTGCCACCAGTGATTCCGGGACTAGGGGCTACGAGCAGTACTTC.

V is TRBV6-1 and J is TRBJ1-2; D call uncertain. The germline CDR1 and CDR2 sequences are MNHNS and SASEGT. Trimming left V 3 bases short and J 7 bases short, with 9 bases between. The CDR3 loop spans 12 amino acids. The DNA for the CDR3 is TGTGCCAGCAGTGAGGGCCTGTCTGGCTACACCTTC. Translated: CASSEGLSGYTF.

This chain links TRBV2 with TRBJ2-7; D may be TRBD1 (6 bases). Trimming removed 6 bases at V and 5 bases at J, with 14 bases between. Germline values: CDR1 SNHLY, CDR2 FYNNEI. The CDR3 loop spans 13 amino acids. The CDR3 is CASRPAGADEQYF. CDR3 nucleotide sequence: TGTGCCAGCAGACCTGCAGGGGCGGACGAGCAGTACTTC.

The chain has TRBV21-1 and TRBJ2-1; the table names TRBD2, a call not compared with the DNA. TRBV21-1 is flagged as a pseudogene. The length of the CDR3 is 18 residues. CDR3 protein: CASSKSPSGANSYNEQFF. CDR3 bases: TGTGCCAGCAGCAAATCGCCTAGCGGGGCTAACTCCTACAATGAGCAGTTCTTC.

As DNA, the CDR3 is TGTGCCAGCAGTCGACAGGGATCCTCCTACAATGAGCAGTTCTTC. This translates into CASSRQGSSYNEQFF. The gene calls are TRBV6-5 and TRBJ2-1, with 7 bases matching TRBD1. From germline, CDR1 is MNHEY and CDR2 SVGAGI. The CDR3 has 15 amino acids. The V and J ends lost 5 bases and 0 bases, in that order; junction bases with no gene match: 4.

This rearrangement joins TRBV30 to TRBJ1-1; the D gene is possibly TRBD1 (5 bases). V lost 1 base, J lost 4 bases, and 22 bases lay in between. This CDR3 contains 17 residues. Germline assignment: CDR1 GTSNPN and CDR2 SVGIG (reference sequence). The CDR3 here is CAWSAGLLTTRSTEAFF. In DNA form, the CDR3 reads TGTGCCTGGAGTGCGGGACTATTAACCACGAGGAGCACTGAAGCTTTCTTT.